This T cell receptor (beta chain) was captured in a study of T cells in Graves' hyperthyroidism and ophthalmopathy (dated by TCRdb to between 2019 and 2020). Notes on the research overall: A discovery cohort of about 95 patients, approximately 45 with Graves' ophthalmopathy and 55 to 60 with stable Graves' hyperthyroidism, was used to find distinguishing TCR V-J signatures. In addition, the study compared T-cell repertoires in thyroid tissue and in blood from five to seven Graves' hyperthyroidism patients. According to the paper, TCR Vbeta CDR3 sequencing was carried out on over 130 peripheral blood samples, which came from 40 to 45 ophthalmopathy, approximately 72 hyperthyroidism and roughly 17 progressor patients. Once sampling was done, hyperthyroidism patients were given methimazole at a starting dose of 30 mg daily, whereas ophthalmopathy patients were given high-dose intravenous methylprednisolone. The roughly 100 discovery patients were randomly split 7:3 into training and test sets. Prospective prediction of ophthalmopathy was tested in an independent validation cohort of approximately 19 hyperthyroidism patients and 15 to 17 patients who later progressed to ophthalmopathy.

Graves' hyperthyroidism was defined as stable when no progression to ophthalmopathy occurred over 18 months of follow-up. Hyperthyroidism patients were aged 18 to 65 years and newly diagnosed, with disease duration of less than 2 months. Patients with uncontrolled infections, other autoimmune diseases, pregnancy or lactation were excluded. Diagnoses relied on clinical symptoms, serum thyroxine and TRAb, thyroid ultrasound and orbital computed tomography. Total RNA was extracted using Trizol reagent, and RNA quality was assessed on an Agilent 2100 Bioanalyzer. CDR3 length: 14 amino acids, cysteine to phenylalanine. Just CDR3 DNA is preserved here, 42 bases in frame from base 1. At the junction V is shortened by 5 bases and J by 9 bases; bases outside the gene matches: 6. For CDR1 and CDR2, the germline V gene lists SNHLY and FYNNEI. The TCR beta CDR3 regions were amplified from the RNA transcripts. A first-round RT-PCR of the TCR CDR3 used the HTBI primer set with the Qiagen OneStep RT-PCR kit. Libraries were constructed in a second round of multiplex PCR, after which size selection and purification were performed. Sequencing of the libraries was done on an Illumina HiSeq2000 using paired-end 100 bp reads. Regarding the original processing steps: Raw data were processed with SOAPnuke, discarding reads with adapters, uncalled bases, mean Phred below 15, or no exact constant-primer or identifier match. High-quality paired reads were merged using COPE v1.2.5, and each unique nucleotide sequence was defined as a clonotype. MiTCR v1.1 was used to align the clonotypes against IMGT TRBV, TRBD and TRBJ reference segments. The analysis was restricted to V-J combinations with a frequency above 0.0001, which together covered 99.2% of the repertoires. A TCS score was defined as the ratio of F50 (clonal expansion) to E x V (chaos), with BLOSUM62-based TCRdist applied between CDR3 peptides within each V-J. Welch's t-statistics and random forest reduced around 510 V-J features to 13, which were used in a naive Bayes classifier (R e1071). The public reads were reprocessed in TCRdb via fastp at Q25 and MiXCR, keeping in-frame beta chains. Rows with a matching CDR3 protein are joined into one entry that keeps the most common DNA and genes. None of the V and J calls come from the authors' own analysis; TCRdb made them. The sample contains approximately 590,000 distinct CDR3 sequences, approximately 44% of them found a single time. 8.2% of the sample lies in the top ten.

Study-wide conclusions, independent of this receptor: In cross-validation, a model built on a 13 V-J signature told ophthalmopathy apart from stable hyperthyroidism with 87.88% sensitivity and about 81% specificity, and in testing the same model reached 80%/75%. Sample size was not statistically predetermined, and investigators were not blinded to group allocation. In validation, the model predicted progression to ophthalmopathy with over 65% sensitivity and less than 75% specificity, a median of 6.5 months before onset. Most expanded thyroid clonotypes (frequency above 0.001) were also found in blood, which suggests that blood repertoires may mirror thyroid immune responses.

This clonotype was recorded at least ten times. Its target antigen remains unknown. Nothing much larger sits one base from this clone, and base qualities are not available. This receptor chain uses TRBV2 and TRBJ1-6; the junction holds 8 bases that match TRBD1. Source material: peripheral blood or thyroid tissue (not recorded which). The clonotype was recovered from a young woman with Graves' hyperthyroidism. Donor details come from another sample of the same person, matched by shared clones. The CDR3 reads CASSPSGTGSPLHF. The sequence in DNA is TGTGCCAGCAGTCCGTCCGGGACAGGTTCACCCCTCCACTTT.